The 19 T cell receptor beta chains in this list originate from one sample, sequenced in a study of blood T cell repertoires in COVID-19. Data came from immunoSEQ multiplex PCR; TCRdb stores just in-frame clones and leaves some out. The data hold more than 120,000 clones, with 87% observed a single time. The source material was peripheral blood. These receptors were taken from a man aged 50 to 59 who had recovered from COVID-19.

CDR3 bases: TGTGCCAGCAGACTAGCGGGGGTCTACAATGAGCAGTTCTTC. Translated: CASRLAGVYNEQFF. The chain recombines TRBV2 with TRBJ2-1, with 11 bases aligning to TRBD2. The CDR3 contains 14 residues. The V gene's germline CDR1 is SNHLY and CDR2 FYNNEI. Losses at the gene ends were 6 bases for V and 3 bases for J; bases not matched to a gene: 1. Supplemented by reference TRBV2 and TRBJ2-1, the full variable domain reads EPEVTQTPSHQVTQMGQEVILRCVPISNHLYFYWYRQILGQKVEFLVSFYNNEISEKSEIFDDQFSVERPDGSNFTLKIRSTKLEDSAMYFCASRLAGVYNEQFFGPGTRLTVL.

The CDR3 reads CASSLRGSSYNEQFF. DNA for the CDR3: TGTGCCAGCAGCTTGAGGGGGAGCTCCTACAATGAGCAGTTCTTC. The chain links TRBV7-9 to TRBJ2-1; TRBD1 might be the D (6 bases). CDR3 length: 15 amino acids. Trimming cost V 3 bases and J 0 bases, with 9 bases left between them. CDR1 is SEHNR and CDR2 is FQNEAQ in the germline V gene (reference sequence).

The rearrangement uses TRBV9 and TRBJ1-2; D not certain. Germline V gene data show CDR1 as SGDLS and CDR2 as YYNGEE. The CDR3 is made up of 12 amino acids. V was trimmed by 0 bases and J by 8 bases, leaving 8 bases between them. The CDR3: CASSVVAGGYTF. Here the CDR3 DNA reads TGTGCCAGCAGCGTAGTGGCCGGGGGCTACACCTTC.

J is TRBJ2-5 and V is TRBV6-5, with 14 bases matching TRBD2. CDR1 and CDR2 from the germline V gene are MNHEY and SVGAGI. Germline trimming cut 0 bases from V and 5 bases from J; bases unmatched to any gene: 2. The length of the CDR3 is 16 residues. The CDR3 DNA follows: TGTGCCAGCAGTTACTCGGGGACTAGCGGGGGTGAGACCCAGTACTTC. It specifies CASSYSGTSGGETQYF.

The J gene is TRBJ1-5, the V gene TRBV4-1; D is perhaps TRBD1 (5 bases). This CDR3 has 16 amino acids. In germline, CDR1 is MGHRA, CDR2 YSYEKL. V was pared by 3 bases and J by 1 base, with 13 bases between. For the CDR3, the DNA is TGCGCCAGCAGCCAGATTTTAGACAGCAGCAATCAGCCCCAGCATTTT. This encodes CASSQILDSSNQPQHF.

The chain uses TRBV5-8 and TRBJ2-2; D perhaps matches TRBD2 (7 bases). Per germline, CDR1 SGHTS and CDR2 YDEGEE. V was shortened by 3 bases and J by 10 bases, with 19 bases between the two germline ends. The CDR3 spans 15 residues. The CDR3 DNA is TGTGCCAGCAGCTGGACGGCCGGGGGGCAGTTGGAGCTGTTTTTT. Its protein product is CASSWTAGGQLELFF.

The V and J genes are TRBV11-2 and TRBJ1-1; D unclear. Germline lookup yields CDR1 SGHAT and CDR2 FQNNGV. CDR3 length equals 15 residues. With 1 base removed from V and 4 bases from J, the gap between germline ends came to 13 bases. The CDR3 here is CASSLVGGSGTEAFF. In DNA form, the CDR3 reads TGTGCCAGCAGCTTAGTTGGCGGTTCGGGCACTGAAGCTTTCTTT.

V is TRBV6-6 and J is TRBJ1-1; TRBD1 matches 11 bases. The CDR3 consists of 16 residues. CDR1 MNHNY and CDR2 SVGAGI come from the germline V gene (reference sequence). V was pared by 6 bases and J by 10 bases, with 16 bases of the junction left unmatched. CDR3 bases: TGTGCCAGCAGGTACACAACCCGGACAGGGGGCGTCGGAGCTTTCTTT. Translated: CASRYTTRTGGVGAFF.

The chain joins TRBV2 to TRBJ1-6; TRBD1 matches 8 bases. CDR3 length: 18 residues. With 6 bases clipped from V and 9 bases from J, the junction kept 19 bases outside the gene matches. Germline V lookup: CDR1 SNHLY, CDR2 FYNNEI. This CDR3 reads CASSPSSLTGGYGSPLHF. Here the CDR3 DNA reads TGTGCCAGCAGCCCAAGTTCGTTAACAGGGGGGTATGGTTCACCCCTCCACTTT.

The chain carries TRBV7-2 and TRBJ1-2, with D uncertain. Germline V gene data show CDR1 as SGHTA and CDR2 as FQGNSA. This CDR3 region has 15 residues. The V end lost 1 base, the J end lost 2 bases, and 11 bases lay between the germline ends. The CDR3 is CASSLGRAENYGYTF. The CDR3 DNA is TGTGCCAGCAGCTTAGGGAGGGCGGAGAACTATGGCTACACCTTC.

The chain recombines TRBV27 with TRBJ1-2, with 9 bases aligning to TRBD1. There are 13 residues in the CDR3. Germline V gene sequence: CDR1 MNHEY, CDR2 SMNVEV (reference sequence). The ends lost 5 bases at V and 8 bases at J; junction bases unmatched: 6. The DNA for the CDR3 is TGTGCCAGCAGTCAGCGACAGGGGGAAGGCTACACCTTC. It codes for CASSQRQGEGYTF.

The V call is TRBV9, the J call TRBJ1-6; TRBD1 aligns across 8 bases. V was clipped by 0 bases and J by 5 bases; unmatched bases: 10. The length of the CDR3 is 18 residues. Germline CDR1 reads SGDLS; CDR2 reads YYNGEE. The chain's CDR3 is CASSVEGQGAGHNSPLHF. The CDR3 bases are TGTGCCAGCAGCGTAGAGGGTCAGGGGGCAGGTCATAATTCACCCCTCCACTTT.

The gene calls are TRBV7-9 and TRBJ1-2, with 7 bases that match TRBD1. Looked up from germline, CDR1 is SEHNR and CDR2 is FQNEAQ (reference sequence). The CDR3 sequence is 13 residues long. The V gene end was trimmed by 1 base and the J gene end by 10 bases; junction bases not matched to a gene: 6. The CDR3 DNA sequence: TGTGCCAGCAGCTTAGGGGACAGTCCGCACTACACCTTC. Protein: CASSLGDSPHYTF. Full variable domain (outside the CDR3, taken from reference TRBV7-9 and TRBJ1-2): DTGVSQNPRHKITKRGQNVTFRCDPISEHNRLYWYRQTLGQGPEFLTYFQNEAQLEKSRLLSDRFSAERPKGSFSTLEIQRTEQGDSAMYLCASSLGDSPHYTFGSGTRLTVV.

The rearrangement joins TRBV9 to TRBJ2-1; TRBD2 matches 11 bases. V dropped 4 bases and J dropped 5; count of bases not matched to a gene: 8. The CDR3 is 16 residues long. Germline CDR1 and CDR2: SGDLS and YYNGEE. CDR3 sequence reads: CASSPQLAGADNEQFF. The CDR3 DNA reads TGTGCCAGCAGCCCACAACTAGCGGGGGCTGACAATGAGCAGTTCTTC.

This sequence joins TRBV5-6 and TRBJ2-3; a weak D match, TRBD1 (6 bases). V was clipped by 5 bases and J by 0 bases, with 13 bases between them. Germline CDR1 reads SGHDT; CDR2 reads YYEEEE. The CDR3 runs 15 residues. CDR3 residues: CASSLPGASTDTQYF. In nucleotides, the CDR3 is TGTGCCAGCAGTTTGCCAGGGGCGAGCACAGATACGCAGTATTTT.

The J gene is TRBJ2-6, the V gene TRBV5-4, with TRBD1 matching over 12 bases. V gave up 4 bases and J gave up 1 base; unmatched junction bases: 12. This CDR3 has 20 amino acids. Germline lookup yields CDR1 SGHNT and CDR2 YYREEE (reference sequence). CDR3 bases: TGTGCCAGCAGCAAGCCGGGACAGGGGGCTTTAAATTCTGGGGCCAACGTCCTGACTTTC. Translated: CASSKPGQGALNSGANVLTF.

The chain recombines TRBV5-1 with TRBJ2-7; 11 bases fit TRBD1. The length of the CDR3 is 14 residues. CDR1 is SGHRS and CDR2 is YFSETQ in the germline V gene. The ends lost 4 bases at V and 2 bases at J; junction bases unmatched: 2. This chain's CDR3 is CASSRDRGAYEQYF. CDR3 coding DNA: TGCGCCAGCAGCCGGGACAGGGGGGCCTACGAGCAGTACTTC.

The rearrangement links TRBV24-1 to TRBJ2-5; 10 bases match TRBD1. With V trimmed by 2 bases and J by 4 bases, 3 bases remained unmatched. Germline assignment: CDR1 KGHDR and CDR2 SFDVKD. CDR3 length equals 15 residues. The CDR3 nucleotides read TGTGCCACCAGTGATTCGACAGGGGGCGGAGAGACCCAGTACTTC. Amino acids: CATSDSTGGGETQYF.

The chain recombines TRBV19 with TRBJ1-1; D is unclear. The CDR3 is 13 residues long. CDR1 LNHDA and CDR2 SQIVND come from the germline V gene (reference sequence). V was cut by 3 bases and J by 6 bases, with 11 bases left in between. The CDR3 loop reads CASSIGFRAEAFF. The DNA of the CDR3 is TGTGCCAGTAGTATCGGGTTCCGCGCTGAAGCTTTCTTT.